Presented here are 7 T cell receptor beta chains from one specimen sequenced in a study of blood T cell repertoires in COVID-19. Clones were sequenced by immunoSEQ multiplex PCR, and TCRdb holds only the in-frame ones, with some missing. Of 200,000 to 250,000 clones listed, about 89% are singletons. The sample comprised peripheral blood. Source of these receptors: a woman in her 40s with acute or convalescent COVID-19.

The chain employs TRBV13 and TRBJ2-1; the D is unclear. The germline gives CDR1 PRHDT, CDR2 FYEKMQ (reference sequence). With 4 bases removed from V and 7 bases from J, the gap between germline ends came to 11 bases. The CDR3 is 13 amino acids. CDR3 residues: CASSSPLGNEQFF. The CDR3 region has the DNA TGTGCCAGCAGCTCTCCCCTAGGAAATGAGCAGTTCTTC.

CDR3 in DNA: TGTGCCAGCAGTGTCAGGGGACAGGGTTACACTGAAGCTTTCTTT. This sequence encodes CASSVRGQGYTEAFF. The gene calls are TRBV2 and TRBJ1-1; 9 bases fit TRBD1. Germline CDR1 is SNHLY and CDR2 is FYNNEI. After removal of 4 bases from V and 3 bases from J, the junction contained 6 bases not matched to a gene. This CDR3 has 15 residues.

This clone was detected only once. The V gene is TRBV15, the J gene TRBJ2-5; tentative D call: TRBD2 (7 bases). The germline V gene has CDR1 LNHNV and CDR2 YYDKDF (reference sequence). The CDR3 length is 14 residues. Trimming took off 0 bases at V and 5 bases at J, with 10 bases between the two ends. The CDR3, as DNA: TGTGCCACCAGCAGAGACGGGGGGCTGGAGACCCAGTACTTC. Its protein product is CATSRDGGLETQYF. Looking up the rest from reference TRBV15 and TRBJ2-5 gives the full variable domain: DAMVIQNPRYQVTQFGKPVTLSCSQTLNHNVMYWYQQKSSQAPKLLFHYYDKDFNNEADTPDNFQSRRPNTSFCFLDIRSPGLGDTAMYLCATSRDGGLETQYFGPGTRLLVL.

The rearrangement links TRBV6-5 to TRBJ1-4; 7 bases line up with TRBD1. Germline CDR1 is MNHEY and CDR2 is SVGAGI. The length of the CDR3 is 14 residues. Trimming took 4 bases from V and 9 from J; bases not matched to a gene: 8. The CDR3: CASSLQWTGQKLFF. CDR3 DNA: TGTGCCAGCAGTTTACAATGGACAGGTCAAAAACTGTTTTTT.

The chain recombines TRBV3-1 (or the pseudogene TRBV3-2) with TRBJ2-1, with D perhaps matching TRBD2 (6 bases). The CDR3 contains 14 residues. The germline V gene encodes CDR1 LGHDT and CDR2 YNNKEL (reference sequence). V was pared by 1 base and J by 10 bases, with 14 bases between. The CDR3 sequence: CASSQAMGGREQFF. The CDR3 nucleotides are TGTGCCAGCAGCCAAGCGATGGGGGGAAGGGAGCAGTTCTTC.

This rearrangement joins TRBV12-3 or TRBV12-4 to TRBJ2-5, with D hard to call. The CDR3 is made up of 13 amino acids. V lost 6 bases and J lost 3, with 11 bases in between. The CDR3 reads CASRILGEETQYF. The CDR3 nucleotides read TGTGCCAGCAGGATACTCGGAGAAGAGACCCAGTACTTC.

The V and J genes are TRBV6-6 and TRBJ2-2; a weak D match, TRBD2 (5 bases). The CDR3 spans 16 residues. V shed 4 bases and J shed 6 bases, with 18 bases lying between them. Germline lookup yields CDR1 MNHNY and CDR2 SVGAGI (reference sequence). The CDR3 nucleotides read TGTGCCAGCAGTTCCCCGGACTCTCTGGATCCCGGGGAGCTGTTTTTT. Amino acid sequence: CASSSPDSLDPGELFF.